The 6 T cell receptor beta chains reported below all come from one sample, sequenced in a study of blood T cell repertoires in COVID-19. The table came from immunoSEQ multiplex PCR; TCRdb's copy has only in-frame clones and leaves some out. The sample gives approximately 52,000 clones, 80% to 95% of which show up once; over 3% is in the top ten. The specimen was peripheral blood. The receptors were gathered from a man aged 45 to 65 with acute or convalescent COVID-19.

The CDR3, as DNA: TGTGCCAGCATGGGCACTGCACATAAAAACATTCAGTACTTC. This encodes CASMGTAHKNIQYF. The chain is built from TRBV2 and TRBJ2-4; D is uncertain. V lost 7 bases and J 4 bases, leaving 14 bases between the germline ends. The CDR3 has 14 amino acids. Germline V gene data show CDR1 as SNHLY and CDR2 as FYNNEI.

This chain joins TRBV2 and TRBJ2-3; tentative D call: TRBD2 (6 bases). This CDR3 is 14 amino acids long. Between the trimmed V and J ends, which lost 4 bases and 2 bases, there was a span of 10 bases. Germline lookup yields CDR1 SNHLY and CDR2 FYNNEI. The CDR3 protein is CASSALATTDTQYF. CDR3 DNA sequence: TGTGCCAGCAGTGCACTAGCTACCACAGATACGCAGTATTTT. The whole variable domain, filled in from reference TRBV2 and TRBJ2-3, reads EPEVTQTPSHQVTQMGQEVILRCVPISNHLYFYWYRQILGQKVEFLVSFYNNEISEKSEIFDDQFSVERPDGSNFTLKIRSTKLEDSAMYFCASSALATTDTQYFGPGTRLTVL.

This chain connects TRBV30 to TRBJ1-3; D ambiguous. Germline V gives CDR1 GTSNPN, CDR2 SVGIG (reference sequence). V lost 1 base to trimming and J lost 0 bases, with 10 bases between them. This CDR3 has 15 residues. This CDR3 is CAWSALMVSGNTIYF. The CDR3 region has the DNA TGTGCCTGGAGTGCCCTAATGGTCTCTGGAAACACCATATATTTT.

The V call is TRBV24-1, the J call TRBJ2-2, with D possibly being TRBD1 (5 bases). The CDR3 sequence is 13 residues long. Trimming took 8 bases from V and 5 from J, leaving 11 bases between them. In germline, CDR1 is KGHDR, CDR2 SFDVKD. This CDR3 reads CATKGQGTGELFF. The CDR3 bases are TGTGCCACCAAAGGGCAGGGTACCGGGGAGCTGTTTTTT.

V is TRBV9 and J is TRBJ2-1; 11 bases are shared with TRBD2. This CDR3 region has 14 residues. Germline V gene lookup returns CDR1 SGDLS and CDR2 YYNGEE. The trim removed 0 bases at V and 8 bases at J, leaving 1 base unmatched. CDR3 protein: CASSVVLAGDEQFF. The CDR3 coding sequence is TGTGCCAGCAGCGTAGTACTAGCGGGGGATGAGCAGTTCTTC.

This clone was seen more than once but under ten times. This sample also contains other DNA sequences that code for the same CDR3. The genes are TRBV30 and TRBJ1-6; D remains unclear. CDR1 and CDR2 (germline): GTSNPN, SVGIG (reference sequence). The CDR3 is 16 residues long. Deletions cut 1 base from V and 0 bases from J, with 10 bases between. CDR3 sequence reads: CAWSDKSSSYNSPLHF. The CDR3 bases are TGTGCCTGGAGTGACAAGTCAAGCTCCTATAATTCACCCCTCCACTTT.